The source of this T cell receptor (beta chain) is a study of CD8+ T cells in alopecia areata (dated by TCRdb to 2016 to 2018). Study-wide context: High-throughput TCRbeta sequencing was used to examine T cell clonal expansion in alopecia areata in both the C3H/HeJ mouse model and human patients. In humans, TCRbeta sequencing was performed on scalp tissue and on sorted CD4+ and CD8+ peripheral blood T cells from healthy controls and from patients with patchy or totalis/universalis alopecia areata. Clonality in the scalp was compared among normal scalp (n=4), patchy alopecia areata scalp (n=8), and alopecia totalis/universalis scalp (n=8). The RNA source kit depended on sample type: the PAXgene miRNA kit for fixed scalp, the miRNeasy kit for PBMCs, and the RNeasy kit for mouse skin. TCRbeta CDR3 regions were amplified by immunoSEQ multiplex PCR using 35 Vbeta forward and 13 Jbeta reverse primers.

Lesional scalp punch biopsies and peripheral blood were obtained from alopecia areata patients. PBMCs were isolated by density centrifugation and stained for CD3, CD4 and CD8, and CD4+ and CD8+ T cells were sorted on a FACSAria. Alopecia areata patients who were not treated were recruited through a multicenter biomarker study. In five patients from the biomarker study, blood CD8+ T cells were sorted further into NKG2D-low and NKG2D-high fractions. This clone was found many times. The antigen this receptor binds is unknown. It has no much larger one-base neighbor in the sample; base qualities were not kept. Preparation of the library involved the immunoSEQ multiplex PCR assay. To provide template for TCR sequencing, every sample had RNA extracted and reverse transcribed into cDNA. First-strand cDNA was synthesized using SuperScript III with a 2:1 mix of oligo-dT and random hexamers. Amplification bias was assessed with a synthetic immune receptor repertoire, and residual bias was removed computationally. Turning to the authors' computational methods: Raw reads were preprocessed for error removal, and CDR3 was defined according to IMGT conventions as running from the conserved cysteine to phenylalanine. Clonality was computed by normalizing Shannon entropy by log2 of the number of productive unique TCRs and subtracting the result from 1. Whether scalp clones were CD4 or CD8 was inferred by matching scalp TCRbeta sequences against CD4 and CD8 repertoires sorted from blood. TCRdb re-hosts the immuneACCESS table, in-frame sequences only. Its copies lack some clones; in the studies checked, an unresolved V gene accounts for under half of them, and the cause for the rest is not known. V, J and clone size are those of that table, while D and trimming were read from the DNA. For this sample the table gives roughly 35,000 clones, of which 55% were detected only once. Around 43% of the sample rests with the top ten.

Results and caveats for the whole study, not just this receptor: Shared TCR sequences between patients were less evident than in mice, which may be partly attributable to HLA diversity in the patient population. Unlike mouse skin, which is dominated by gammadelta T cells, normal human skin has resident alphabeta T cells that are also sequenced, and this complicates analysis of the scalp TCR repertoire. Lesional scalp, especially in alopecia totalis/universalis, showed higher clonality and more expanded CD8+ clones than normal scalp, suggesting antigenic drive.

From the cysteine up to the phenylalanine, the CDR3 has a length of 12 residues. The CDR3 DNA has 36 bases and is translated from base 1. V was cut back by 0 bases and J by 6 bases, leaving a gap of 6 bases between them. CDR1 and CDR2 were assigned from the germline V gene (reference sequence) as LNHNV and YYDKDF. Recombination linked TRBV15 to TRBJ2-7; the D gene assignment is ambiguous. The sequencing input was NKG2D-high CD8+ T cells sorted from blood. Per the publication, the cell subset or site label means: sorted CD8+ NKG2D-high blood T cells. The source is a human donor with alopecia areata. CDR3 protein: CATSRDSVEQYF. The sequenced DNA is TGTGCCACCAGCAGAGATTCTGTCGAGCAGTACTTC.